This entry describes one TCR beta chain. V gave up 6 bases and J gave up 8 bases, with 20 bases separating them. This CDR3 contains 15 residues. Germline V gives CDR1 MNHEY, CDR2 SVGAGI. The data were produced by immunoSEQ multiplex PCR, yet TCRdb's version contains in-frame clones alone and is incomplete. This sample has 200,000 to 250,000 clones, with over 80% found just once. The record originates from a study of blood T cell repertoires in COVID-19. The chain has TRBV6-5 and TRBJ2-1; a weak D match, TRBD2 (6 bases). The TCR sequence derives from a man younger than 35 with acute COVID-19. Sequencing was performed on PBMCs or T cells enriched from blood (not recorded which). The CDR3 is CASRAGTPQAHEQFF. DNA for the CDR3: TGTGCCAGCAGGGCTGGGACTCCGCAGGCCCATGAGCAGTTCTTC.